The clone carrying this T cell receptor (beta chain) is labeled large. Its antigen is undetermined. Germline CDR1 is SGHDT and CDR2 is YYEEEE. The trim removed 4 bases at V and 10 bases at J, leaving 6 bases unmatched. This CDR3 has 12 amino acids. Described time point: sample taken at primary tumor resection. These data are taken from a study of spatial heterogeneity in lung cancer. Whole-study findings and limits: Tracking of tumor mutation counts was seen in expanded intratumoral alpha and beta TCR counts.

TCRdb passed the 5' RACE reads through MiXCR, listing each CDR3 protein once. The table has approximately 2,300 distinct CDR3 sequences, about 10% seen once. The sequences come from lung tumor tissue, collected at surgery. The chain uses TRBV5-6 and TRBJ2-5; 8 nucleotides match TRBD2. The sequence was obtained from a female donor with early-stage non-small cell lung cancer. CDR3 in amino acids: CASSPGLDFQYF. CDR3 bases: TGTGCCAGCAGCCCGGGACTAGATTTCCAGTACTTC.